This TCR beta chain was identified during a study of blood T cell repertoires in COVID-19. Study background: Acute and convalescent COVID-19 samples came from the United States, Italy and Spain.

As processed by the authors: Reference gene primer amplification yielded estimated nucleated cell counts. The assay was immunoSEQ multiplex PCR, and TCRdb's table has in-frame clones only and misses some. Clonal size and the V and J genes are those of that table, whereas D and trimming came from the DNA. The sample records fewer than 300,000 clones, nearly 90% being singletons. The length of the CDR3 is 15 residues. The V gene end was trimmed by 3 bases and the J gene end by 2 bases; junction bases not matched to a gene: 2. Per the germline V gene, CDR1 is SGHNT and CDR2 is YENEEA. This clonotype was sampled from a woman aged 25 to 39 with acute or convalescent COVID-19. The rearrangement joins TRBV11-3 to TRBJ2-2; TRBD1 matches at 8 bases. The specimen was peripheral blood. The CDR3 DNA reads TGTGCCAGCAGCTTGGACAGGGCCAACACCGGGGAGCTGTTTTTT. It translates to CASSLDRANTGELFF.